This T cell receptor beta chain was found in a study of vaccination effects on CD4 cells after COVID-19. The ViraFEST assay expanded antigen-specific CD4+ T cells with viral peptide pools before sequencing. When less than 13 days of culture had elapsed, CD4+ T cells were isolated. Every participant took two doses of the BNT162b2 or mRNA-1273 vaccine. Vaccine recipients lacked prior SARS-CoV-2 infection and had negative nucleocapsid antibodies. Wells of a few million PBMC each were grown with 9.5 to 10 IU/ml IL-2 and roughly 9.9 ug/ml peptides. Cultures received IL-2 medium that replaced half the medium on days 3 and 7. The CDR3 loop spans 14 amino acids. After removal of 4 bases from V and 5 bases from J, the junction contained 7 bases not matched to a gene. Germline V CDR1 and CDR2: SGHNT, YYREEE (reference sequence). Turning to this clone: Its antigen remains unidentified.

The data were produced by immunoSEQ multiplex PCR, yet TCRdb's version contains in-frame clones alone and is incomplete. There are about 46,000 clones in the sample; 65% to 80% occur only once, and about 15% lies in the top ten. Here the sequenced sample was CD4+ T cells from PBMCs cultured with HCoV-OC43 spike peptides, taken after COVID-19 vaccination. Subset described: HCoV-OC43 spike overlapping peptide pool stimulation. The V gene is TRBV5-4, the J gene TRBJ2-5; 8 nucleotides match TRBD1. The receptor comes from a human donor who received a COVID-19 vaccine. CDR3: CASSLRQGSETQYF. DNA for the CDR3: TGTGCCAGCAGCCTCAGACAGGGGTCGGAGACCCAGTACTTC.